This T cell receptor beta chain stems from a study of patients and donors after allogeneic stem cell transplantation. TCRdb re-called the RT-PCR reads through MiXCR, storing one row per CDR3 protein. The table lists 150,000 to 200,000 distinct CDR3 sequences, about 24% of them singletons, with 25% to 30% in the top ten. V lost 5 bases and J 2 bases, leaving 14 bases between the germline ends. The CDR3 has 15 residues. This receptor was taken from a human donor who was either an allogeneic HSCT recipient or a stem cell or donor lymphocyte infusion donor (not recorded which). It is not recorded whose cells these are; they may come from a transplant donor. This chain links TRBV12-3 or TRBV12-4 with TRBJ2-3; D is unresolved. The sample was blood, either unsorted or a sorted T cell fraction (not recorded which). The CDR3 DNA reads as TGTGCCAGCAGTCCCGTCGCGGTGACCACAGATACGCAGTATTTT. Encoded protein: CASSPVAVTTDTQYF.